The T cell receptor beta chain under discussion was sequenced for a study of post-analysis software for immune sequencing data. Study-level results: Strong same-batch co-clustering of samples appeared with F measure clustering. Normalized Chao1 diversity was significantly reduced in patients versus controls. In patients, TRBV5-6, TRBV5-1 and TRBV20-1 belonged to five TRBV segments found more frequently than in controls.

As concerns this clonotype: The antigen is undetermined.

cDNA libraries of TCR beta carried unique molecular identifiers. TCRdb analysed the PCR reads with MiXCR anew, one entry per CDR3 protein. The data hold some 690,000 distinct CDR3 sequences, with around 64% observed a single time. The CDR3 extends over 13 amino acids. Germline loops: CDR1 ENHRY, CDR2 SYGVKD. Trimming left V 10 bases short and J 2 bases short, with 13 bases between. The sequenced sample consisted of blood. This TCR was recovered from a girl aged 2-10 years with multiple sclerosis. The rearrangement uses TRBV10-3 and TRBJ2-3; D could derive from TRBD1 or TRBD2 (5 bases each). The CDR3 protein is CATNRDATDTQYF. Here the CDR3 DNA reads TGTGCCACCAACCGGGACGCCACAGATACGCAGTATTTT.